A selection of T cell receptor beta chains follows, all from one sample in a study of T cell repertoires in cytomegalovirus infection. The antigens of these receptors remain unknown. Each CDR3 protein is one row after TCRdb ran MiXCR on the reads. The data contain a few hundred thousand distinct CDR3 sequences, 33% of them singletons. This specimen consisted of cultured PBMCs, obtained from culture after CMV antigen stimulation. These receptors were obtained from a human donor in good health (CMV status not recorded). Some clones in this sample may be carry-over from other donors' samples. Each CDR3 is given with its conserved first and last residue. The D gene is left open where the match is weak. Size values are once, few and many counts, or a class for expanded clones, and some rows have none.

D,V,J,size,DNA,CDR3
NA,TRBV27,TRBJ1-2,few,TGTGCCAGCAGCTCCGGAGGCGGTAACTATGGCTACACCTTC,CASSSGGGNYGYTF
TRBD2,TRBV7-2,TRBJ2-7,few,TGTGCCAGCAGCTTGACTAGCGGGATCCGCGAGCAGTACTTC,CASSLTSGIREQYF
NA,TRBV4-3,TRBJ1-4,NA,TGCGCCAGCAGCCAAGGGGGGGTCTCGTCTGAAAAACTGTTTTTT,CASSQGGVSSEKLFF
TRBD2,TRBV4-3,TRBJ2-3,many,TGCGCCAGCAGCCAAGAACCGGGACTAGCGGGAGTCGGGTGGGCAGATACGCAGTATTTT,CASSQEPGLAGVGWADTQYF
NA,TRBV30,TRBJ2-1,few,TGTGCCTGGAAGAACAGGGTAGGCAAACAAGGCAATGAGCAGTTCTTC,CAWKNRVGKQGNEQFF
NA,TRBV7-2,TRBJ2-1,few,TGTGCCAGCAGCTTGTTTTCGAGCGGGCTTACCTACAATGAGCAGTTCTTC,CASSLFSSGLTYNEQFF
NA,TRBV28,TRBJ2-1,few,TGTGCCAGCAGACCCCTACTCTACAATGAGCAGTTCTTC,CASRPLLYNEQFF
NA,TRBV14,TRBJ1-6,NA,TGTGCCAGCAGCCGGGGGGGGCTGTCAATTTCACCCCTCCACTTT,CASSRGGLSISPLHF
TRBD1,TRBV19,TRBJ1-5,few,TGTGCCAGTAAGACAACAGGGGAGGGAGCAAGCAATCAGCCCCAGCATTTT,CASKTTGEGASNQPQHF
NA,TRBV12-3/TRBV12-4,TRBJ2-5,NA,TGTGCCAGCAGTTTTTTGGGGCGGACTCAAGAGACCCAGTACTTC,CASSFLGRTQETQYF
NA,TRBV19,TRBJ2-3,NA,TGTGCCAGTAGTATCCCGGGAGCTGGCACAGATACGCAGTATTTT,CASSIPGAGTDTQYF
NA,TRBV7-6,TRBJ2-1,few,TGTGCCAGCAGCTCGACTAGTAATGAGCAGTTCTTC,CASSSTSNEQFF
NA,TRBV18,TRBJ1-2,NA,TGTGCCAGCTCACGGGCGGCAGGGCTAGACGGCTACACCTTC,CASSRAAGLDGYTF
NA,TRBV24-1,TRBJ2-5,few,TGTGCCACCAGTGACGCGGCGGGACGGGGACCCCACCAAGAGACCCAGTACTTC,CATSDAAGRGPHQETQYF
TRBD1,TRBV28,TRBJ1-4,few,TGTGCCAGCAGCTCCGGACAGGGACTGTTTTTT,CASSSGQGLFF
NA,TRBV7-2,TRBJ2-1,many,TGTGCCAGCAGCTTCGAGAGGTACAATGAGCAGTTCTTC,CASSFERYNEQFF